This T cell receptor (beta chain) appears in the sequencing data of a study of control samples from healthy donors and cancer patients. Assay used: immunoSEQ multiplex PCR; TCRdb lists only in-frame clones, some missing. Of more than 100,000 clones in the sample, more than 70% were seen once. The germline V and J ends were trimmed by 3 bases and 9 bases, with 20 bases remaining between them. CDR3 length equals 16 residues. Germline V lookup: CDR1 MNHEY, CDR2 SMNVEV (reference sequence). This TCR was recovered from a man aged 35 to 55 in good health. Sequencing was carried out using blood. The chain couples TRBV27 to TRBJ2-2; TRBD1 is a possible D gene (5 bases). CDR3 DNA sequence: TGTGCCAGCAGTTTTTCCGGTAGGGGAATTAGCCGGGAGCTGTTTTTT. Translated, it gives CASSFSGRGISRELFF.